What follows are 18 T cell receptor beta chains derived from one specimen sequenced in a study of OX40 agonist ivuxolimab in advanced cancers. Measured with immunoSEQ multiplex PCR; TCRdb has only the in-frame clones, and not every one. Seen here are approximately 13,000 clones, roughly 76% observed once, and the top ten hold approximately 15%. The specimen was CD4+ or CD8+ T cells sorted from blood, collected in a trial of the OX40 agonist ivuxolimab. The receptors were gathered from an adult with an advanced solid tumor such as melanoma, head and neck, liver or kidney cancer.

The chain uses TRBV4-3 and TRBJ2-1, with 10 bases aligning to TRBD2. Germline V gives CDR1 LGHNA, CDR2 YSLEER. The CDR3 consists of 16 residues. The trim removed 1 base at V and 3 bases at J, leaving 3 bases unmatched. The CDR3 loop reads CASSQVSGGDYNEQFF. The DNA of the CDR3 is TGCGCCAGCAGCCAAGTAAGCGGGGGGGACTACAATGAGCAGTTCTTC.

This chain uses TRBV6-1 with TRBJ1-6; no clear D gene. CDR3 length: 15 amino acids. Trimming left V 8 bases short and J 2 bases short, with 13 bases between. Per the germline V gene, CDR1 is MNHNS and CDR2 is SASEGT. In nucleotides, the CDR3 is TGTGCCAGCGGACCGTTCGGGCCCTATAATTCACCCCTCCACTTT. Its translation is CASGPFGPYNSPLHF.

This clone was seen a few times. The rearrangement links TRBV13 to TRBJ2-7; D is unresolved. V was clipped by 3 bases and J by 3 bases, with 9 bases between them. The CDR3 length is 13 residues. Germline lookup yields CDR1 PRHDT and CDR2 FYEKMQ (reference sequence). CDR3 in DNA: TGTGCCAGCAGCTTGGCGAGCCACTACGAGCAGTACTTC. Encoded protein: CASSLASHYEQYF.

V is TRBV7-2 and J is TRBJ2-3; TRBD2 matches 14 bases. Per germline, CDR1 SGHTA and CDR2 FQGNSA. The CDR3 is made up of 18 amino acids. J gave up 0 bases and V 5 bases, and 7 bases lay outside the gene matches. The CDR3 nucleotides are TGTGCCAGCAGCGACGGACTAGCGGGGGGAACTAGCACAGATACGCAGTATTTT. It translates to CASSDGLAGGTSTDTQYF.

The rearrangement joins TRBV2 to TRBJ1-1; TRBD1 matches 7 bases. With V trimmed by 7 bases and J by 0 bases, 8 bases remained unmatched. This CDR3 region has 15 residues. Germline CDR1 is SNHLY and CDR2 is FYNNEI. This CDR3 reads CASTVGRGLNTEAFF. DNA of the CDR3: TGTGCCAGCACGGTGGGGAGGGGGCTGAACACTGAAGCTTTCTTT.

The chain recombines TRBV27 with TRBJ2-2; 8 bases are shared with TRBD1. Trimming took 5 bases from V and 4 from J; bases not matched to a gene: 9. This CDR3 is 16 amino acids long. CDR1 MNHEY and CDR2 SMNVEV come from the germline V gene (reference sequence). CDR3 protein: CASSILGQGLTGELFF. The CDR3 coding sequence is TGTGCCAGCAGTATCCTAGGACAGGGACTCACCGGGGAGCTGTTTTTT.

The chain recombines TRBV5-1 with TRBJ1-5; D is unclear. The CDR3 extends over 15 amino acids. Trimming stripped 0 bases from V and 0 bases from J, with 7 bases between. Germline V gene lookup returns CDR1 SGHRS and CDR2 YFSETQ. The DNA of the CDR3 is TGCGCCAGCAGCTTGGATTGGGGTAGCAATCAGCCCCAGCATTTT. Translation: CASSLDWGSNQPQHF.

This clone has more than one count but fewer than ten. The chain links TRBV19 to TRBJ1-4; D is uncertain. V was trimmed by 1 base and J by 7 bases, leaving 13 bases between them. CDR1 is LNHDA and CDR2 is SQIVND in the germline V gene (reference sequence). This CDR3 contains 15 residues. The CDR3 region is CASSIVPPWSEKLFF. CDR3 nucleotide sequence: TGTGCCAGTAGTATAGTCCCTCCTTGGAGTGAAAAACTGTTTTTT. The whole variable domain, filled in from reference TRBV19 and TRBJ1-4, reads DGGITQSPKYLFRKEGQNVTLSCEQNLNHDAMYWYRQDPGQGLRLIYYSQIVNDFQKGDIAEGYSVSREKKESFPLTVTSAQKNPTAFYLCASSIVPPWSEKLFFGSGTQLSVL.

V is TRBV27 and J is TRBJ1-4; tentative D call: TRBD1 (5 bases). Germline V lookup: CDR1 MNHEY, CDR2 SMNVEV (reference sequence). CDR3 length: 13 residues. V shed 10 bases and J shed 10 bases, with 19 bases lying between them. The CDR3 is CAKLGLSGGKLFF. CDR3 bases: TGTGCCAAGCTGGGGCTTTCCGGGGGAAAACTGTTTTTT.

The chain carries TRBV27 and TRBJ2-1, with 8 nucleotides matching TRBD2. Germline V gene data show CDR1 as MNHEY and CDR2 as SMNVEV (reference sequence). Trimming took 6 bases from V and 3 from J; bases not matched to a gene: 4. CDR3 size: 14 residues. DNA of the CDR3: TGTGCCAGCAGCGGGGCGGGGGGCTACAATGAGCAGTTCTTC. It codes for CASSGAGGYNEQFF.

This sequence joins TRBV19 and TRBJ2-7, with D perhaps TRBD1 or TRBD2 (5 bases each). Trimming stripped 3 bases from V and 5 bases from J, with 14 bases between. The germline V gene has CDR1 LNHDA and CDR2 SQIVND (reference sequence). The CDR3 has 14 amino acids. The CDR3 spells CASSIPGTADEQYF. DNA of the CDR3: TGTGCCAGTAGTATCCCCGGGACGGCGGACGAGCAGTACTTC.

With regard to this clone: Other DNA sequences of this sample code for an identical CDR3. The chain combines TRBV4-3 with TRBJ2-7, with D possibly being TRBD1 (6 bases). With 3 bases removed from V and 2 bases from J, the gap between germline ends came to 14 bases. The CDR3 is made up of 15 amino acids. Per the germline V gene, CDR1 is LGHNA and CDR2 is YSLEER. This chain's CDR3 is CASSHQDTGTYEQYF. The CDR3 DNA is TGCGCCAGCAGCCACCAAGACACAGGGACCTACGAGCAGTACTTC.

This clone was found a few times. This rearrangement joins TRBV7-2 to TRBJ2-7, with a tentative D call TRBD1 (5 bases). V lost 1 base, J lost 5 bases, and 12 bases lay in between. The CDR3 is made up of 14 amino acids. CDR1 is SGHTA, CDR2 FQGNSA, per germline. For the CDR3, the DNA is TGTGCCAGCAGCTTAGGGGGCACCGGGCACGAGCAGTACTTC. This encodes CASSLGGTGHEQYF.

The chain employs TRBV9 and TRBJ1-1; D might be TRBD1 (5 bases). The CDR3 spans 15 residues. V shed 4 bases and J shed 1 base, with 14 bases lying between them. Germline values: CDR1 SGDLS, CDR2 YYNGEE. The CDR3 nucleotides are TGTGCCAGCAGCCCTCGTTGGGGGACGAACACTGAAGCTTTCTTT. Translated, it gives CASSPRWGTNTEAFF.

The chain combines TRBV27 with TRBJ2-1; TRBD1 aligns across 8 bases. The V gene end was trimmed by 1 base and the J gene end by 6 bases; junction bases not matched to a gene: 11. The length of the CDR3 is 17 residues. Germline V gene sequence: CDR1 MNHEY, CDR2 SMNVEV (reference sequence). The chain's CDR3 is CASSLWGGQGAGNEQFF. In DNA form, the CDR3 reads TGTGCCAGCAGTTTATGGGGTGGGCAGGGGGCGGGCAATGAGCAGTTCTTC.

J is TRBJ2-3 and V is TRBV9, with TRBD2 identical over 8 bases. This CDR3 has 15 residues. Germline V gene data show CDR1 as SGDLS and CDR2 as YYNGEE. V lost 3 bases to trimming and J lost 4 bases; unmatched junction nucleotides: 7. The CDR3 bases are TGTGCCAGCAGCGCTGCGGGGGGCCGAGCAGATACGCAGTATTTT. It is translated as CASSAAGGRADTQYF.

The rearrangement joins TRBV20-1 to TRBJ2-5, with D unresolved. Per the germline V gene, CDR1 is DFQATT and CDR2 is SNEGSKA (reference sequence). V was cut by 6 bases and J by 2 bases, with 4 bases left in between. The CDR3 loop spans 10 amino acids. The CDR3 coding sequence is TGCAGTGCCAATCAAGAGACCCAGTACTTC. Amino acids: CSANQETQYF.

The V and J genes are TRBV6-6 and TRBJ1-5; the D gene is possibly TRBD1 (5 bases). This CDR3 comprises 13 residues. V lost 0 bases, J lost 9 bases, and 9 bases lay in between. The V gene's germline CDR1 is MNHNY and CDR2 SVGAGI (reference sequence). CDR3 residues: CASSYSQVRPQHF. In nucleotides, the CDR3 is TGTGCCAGCAGTTACTCACAGGTTAGGCCCCAGCATTTT.